Below, 21 T cell receptor beta chains from the same sample are listed, as sequenced in a study of blood T cell repertoires in COVID-19. Using immunoSEQ multiplex PCR, the repertoire was profiled, and TCRdb retains in-frame clones only, with some absent. The repertoire consists of about 150,000 clones, with more than 75% occurring once and the leading ten covering roughly 4.2%. Material for sequencing was peripheral blood. The receptors here all came from a man aged 55 to 70 with acute or convalescent COVID-19.

This clone was seen more than once but under ten times. The genes are TRBV20-1 and TRBJ2-1, with D perhaps assigned TRBD1 or TRBD2 (6 bases each). The CDR3 is made up of 16 amino acids. Deletions cut 3 bases from V and 3 bases from J, with 18 bases between. The germline V gene has CDR1 DFQATT and CDR2 SNEGSKA (reference sequence). CDR3 in DNA: TGCAGTGCTAGTGGAGGGTCACAGGGCTACTACAATGAGCAGTTCTTC. Residues: CSASGGSQGYYNEQFF.

The V call is TRBV5-1, the J call TRBJ2-2, with D possibly matching TRBD1 (5 bases). Germline values: CDR1 SGHRS, CDR2 YFSETQ. Trimming shortened V by 2 bases and J by 7 bases, and 15 bases separated the two germline ends. This CDR3 has 15 amino acids. The CDR3 DNA reads TGCGCCAGCAGCTTTGTCCTAGGGGCCAGCGGGGAGCTGTTTTTT. Translating it yields CASSFVLGASGELFF.

Written as DNA, the CDR3 is TGTGCCAGTAGTATGGCGCGGGAGGCTAACTATGGCTACACCTTC. Translating gives CASSMAREANYGYTF. The chain links TRBV19 to TRBJ1-2, with D uncertain. The germline gives CDR1 LNHDA, CDR2 SQIVND (reference sequence). The CDR3 contains 15 residues. V lost 3 bases and J lost 0, with 11 bases in between.

The chain joins TRBV28 to TRBJ2-7, with 11 nucleotides matching TRBD2. V dropped 5 bases and J dropped 5; count of bases not matched to a gene: 8. The CDR3 length is 15 residues. Germline loops: CDR1 MDHEN, CDR2 SYDVKM. The DNA of the CDR3 is TGTGCCAGCAGTCGACAACTAGCGGGAGAAGACGAGCAGTACTTC. This translates into CASSRQLAGEDEQYF.

The chain couples TRBV3-1 (or the pseudogene TRBV3-2) to TRBJ1-1; TRBD1 is a possible D gene (6 bases). Per the germline V gene, CDR1 is LGHDT and CDR2 is YNNKEL (reference sequence). This CDR3 has 16 amino acids. Between the trimmed V and J ends, which lost 0 bases and 0 bases, there was a span of 11 bases. The DNA for the CDR3 is TGTGCCAGCAGCCAAGATCTTGGGGGCATGAACACTGAAGCTTTCTTT. Translating it yields CASSQDLGGMNTEAFF.

V is TRBV25-1 and J is TRBJ2-1; D not certain. Trimming shortened V by 2 bases and J by 3 bases, and 11 bases separated the two germline ends. Germline CDR1 MGHDK, CDR2 SYGVNS. This CDR3 contains 15 residues. The CDR3 DNA reads TGTGCCAGCAGTGAAGCCGGGTCAAGCTACAATGAGCAGTTCTTC. Translated: CASSEAGSSYNEQFF.

The chain couples TRBV19 to TRBJ1-3; D is ambiguous. Germline assignment: CDR1 LNHDA and CDR2 SQIVND (reference sequence). This CDR3 region has 14 residues. V gave up 6 bases and J gave up 2 bases, with 11 bases separating them. The CDR3 DNA is TGTGCCAGTAGCCCGGGAGCAACTGGAAACACCATATATTTT. It specifies CASSPGATGNTIYF. Full variable domain (outside the CDR3, taken from reference TRBV19 and TRBJ1-3): DGGITQSPKYLFRKEGQNVTLSCEQNLNHDAMYWYRQDPGQGLRLIYYSQIVNDFQKGDIAEGYSVSREKKESFPLTVTSAQKNPTAFYLCASSPGATGNTIYFGEGSWLTVV.

This clone has ten or more counts. V is TRBV25-1 and J is TRBJ2-1; no reliable D call. Germline V gene data show CDR1 as MGHDK and CDR2 as SYGVNS. V dropped 4 bases and J dropped 4 bases, with 5 bases sitting between them. There are 12 residues in the CDR3. CDR3: CASSVQYNEQFF. CDR3 DNA sequence: TGTGCCAGCAGTGTCCAGTACAATGAGCAGTTCTTC.

With respect to this clone: Other DNA sequences of this sample code for an identical CDR3. The chain uses TRBV5-6 and TRBJ2-2; D is possibly TRBD2 (6 bases). This CDR3 region has 15 residues. Germline values: CDR1 SGHDT, CDR2 YYEEEE. Trimming pared 4 bases from V and 1 base from J, leaving 11 bases between. The CDR3 protein is CASSLAGMNTGELFF. For the CDR3, the DNA is TGTGCCAGCAGCCTCGCGGGAATGAACACCGGGGAGCTGTTTTTT.

This rearrangement joins TRBV19 to TRBJ2-3; a possible D gene is TRBD1 (5 bases). The CDR3 has 13 residues. Trimming took off 7 bases at V and 3 bases at J, with 11 bases between the two ends. CDR1 is LNHDA and CDR2 is SQIVND in the germline V gene (reference sequence). The CDR3 sequence: CASKAQGTDTQYF. As DNA, the CDR3 is TGTGCCAGTAAGGCCCAGGGAACAGATACGCAGTATTTT.

This chain uses TRBV9 with TRBJ2-3; D not certain. V was shortened by 0 bases and J by 9 bases, with 8 bases between the two germline ends. The CDR3 is 12 amino acids. CDR1 and CDR2 (germline): SGDLS, YYNGEE. The CDR3 protein is CASSVGRETQYF. The CDR3 DNA follows: TGTGCCAGCAGCGTAGGTCGAGAGACGCAGTATTTT.

The chain recombines TRBV3-1 (or the pseudogene TRBV3-2) with TRBJ2-2; D gene uncertain. The germline V gene encodes CDR1 LGHDT and CDR2 YNNKEL (reference sequence). The V gene lost 1 base and the J gene lost 9 bases, with 12 bases spanning the gap. CDR3 length: 14 amino acids. CDR3 DNA: TGTGCCAGCAGCCAAGCCCATTTTGAGAGGGAGCTGTTTTTT. As protein: CASSQAHFERELFF.

V usage is TRBV9 and J usage is TRBJ2-5; D unclear. The CDR3 is 13 amino acids. Trimming took 3 bases from V and 5 from J, leaving 11 bases between them. From germline, CDR1 is SGDLS and CDR2 YYNGEE. The CDR3: CASSGTSWETQYF. The CDR3 bases are TGTGCCAGCAGCGGTACATCCTGGGAGACCCAGTACTTC.

A few counts support this clone. The rearrangement uses TRBV3-1 (or the pseudogene TRBV3-2) and TRBJ2-5; D is uncertain. The V gene lost 4 bases and the J gene lost 6 bases, with 9 bases spanning the gap. The CDR3 consists of 12 residues. The germline V gene encodes CDR1 LGHDT and CDR2 YNNKEL (reference sequence). CDR3 bases: TGTGCCAGCAGCCCCAACCTAAAGACCCAGTACTTC. Amino acid sequence: CASSPNLKTQYF.

The chain links TRBV4-1 to TRBJ2-7; 12 bases fit TRBD2. The junction had 4 bases not matched to a gene; V was cut back by 5 bases and J by 2 bases. This CDR3 has 15 residues. Germline values: CDR1 MGHRA, CDR2 YSYEKL. DNA for the CDR3: TGCGCCAGCAGCGAAGGACTAGCGGGAACCTACGAGCAGTACTTC. Amino acids: CASSEGLAGTYEQYF.

The chain links TRBV7-3 to TRBJ2-2, with unresolved D. Looked up from germline, CDR1 is SGHTA and CDR2 is FQGTGA. The CDR3 is 12 residues long. Trimming removed 4 bases at V and 5 bases at J, with 5 bases between. The CDR3 reads CASSSHTGELFF. CDR3 coding DNA: TGTGCCAGCAGCTCCCATACCGGGGAGCTGTTTTTT.

The V call is TRBV27, the J call TRBJ2-2, with D possibly being TRBD1 (6 bases). The CDR3 sequence is 12 residues long. The V end was cut by 4 bases, the J end by 7 bases, with 7 bases between. CDR1 is MNHEY, CDR2 SMNVEV, per germline (reference sequence). As DNA, the CDR3 is TGTGCCAGCAGTTGGGGGCTCGGGGAGCTGTTTTTT. It is translated as CASSWGLGELFF.

This clone was seen a handful of times. The V gene is TRBV2, the J gene TRBJ2-5; 8 bases fit TRBD2. V shed 11 bases and J 5 bases; nucleotides not matched to a gene: 10. Looked up from germline, CDR1 is SNHLY and CDR2 is FYNNEI. CDR3 length: 13 amino acids. The CDR3, as DNA: TGTGCCTTGGGGCGAGCGGGAGTTGAGACCCAGTACTTC. This encodes CALGRAGVETQYF.

The V call is TRBV6-6, the J call TRBJ2-5; D unresolved. The CDR3 consists of 11 residues. V dropped 6 bases and J dropped 2 bases, with 4 bases sitting between them. CDR1 is MNHNY, CDR2 SVGAGI, per germline (reference sequence). Here the CDR3 DNA reads TGTGCCAGCAGCCATCAAGAGACCCAGTACTTC. Amino acid sequence: CASSHQETQYF.

J is TRBJ1-4 and V is TRBV2, with TRBD1 matching 8 bases. The CDR3 has 16 amino acids. With V trimmed by 2 bases and J by 4 bases, 6 bases remained unmatched. Germline-derived CDR1 and CDR2 are SNHLY and FYNNEI. The CDR3: CASSEPVTGVNEKLFF. In DNA form, the CDR3 reads TGTGCCAGCAGTGAACCCGTGACAGGGGTTAATGAAAAACTGTTTTTT.

V is TRBV15 and J is TRBJ2-1, with D possibly matching TRBD2 (6 bases). Germline assignment: CDR1 LNHNV and CDR2 YYDKDF (reference sequence). There are 14 residues in the CDR3. V was trimmed by 4 bases and J by 0 bases, leaving 7 bases between them. The CDR3 here is CATSIGSSYNEQFF. The CDR3 region has the DNA TGTGCCACCAGCATCGGGAGCTCCTACAATGAGCAGTTCTTC.